This TCR beta chain was observed in a study of tumor and adjacent non-tumor tissue in lung cancer. CDR3 length equals 15 residues. The V gene's germline CDR1 is MNHEY and CDR2 SVGEGT. In this sample, this clonotype turned up once. The germline gene is not matched at one end of the junction; a read error may be the cause. RNA was extracted from bulk tissue without any cell sorting. More than 3 cm separated this lung sample from the edge of the tumor. A modified ARM-PCR protocol with three rounds of nested PCR amplified TCRbeta. TCRdb redid the calling of the multiplex PCR reads with MiXCR, one entry per CDR3 protein. The table has around 76,000 distinct CDR3 sequences, over 65% seen once; the top ten hold around 40%.

Sequencing input: distant non-tumor lung tissue. The receptor comes from a man aged 70-80 years with non-small cell lung cancer. V is TRBV6-2 or TRBV6-3 and J is TRBJ1-1; D unresolved. CDR3 sequence (DNA): TGTGCCAGCCGACCTTTCGTGGAACAAAGAAGAGAAGCTCTCTTT. Amino acids: CASRPFVEQRREALF.